These T cell receptor beta chains were read from a single sample in a study of a mutant IDH1 vaccine in newly diagnosed glioma. Some clones are missing from TCRdb's copy, which holds only in-frame ones; the method was immunoSEQ multiplex PCR. The sample holds approximately 43,000 clones, 85% to 90% seen once. Antigen specificity for these receptors is unknown. Material: PBMCs, obtained from a glioma patient whose treatment included an IDH1 peptide vaccine. The receptors derive from a man aged 40-50 years with glioma. Each CDR3 is given with its conserved first and last residue. D genes are given only for firm matches. Some rows have no size entry. The others give once, few or many, or a class for an expanded clone.

j_gene: TRBJ2-4; d_gene: TRBD1; abundance: once; v_gene: TRBV27; CDR3aa: CASSYKGQGAYIQYF; CDR3nt: TGTGCCAGCAGTTATAAGGGACAGGGGGCTTACATTCAGTACTTC
j_gene: TRBJ1-5; d_gene: -; abundance: -; v_gene: TRBV6-1; CDR3aa: CASSETGTSYQPQHF; CDR3nt: TGTGCCAGCAGTGAGACAGGCACATCCTATCAGCCCCAGCATTTT
j_gene: TRBJ1-3; d_gene: TRBD1; abundance: -; v_gene: TRBV11-1; CDR3aa: CASSSPTDRVEDTIYF; CDR3nt: TGTGCCAGCAGCTCCCCGACCGACAGGGTGGAAGACACCATATATTTT
j_gene: TRBJ1-5; d_gene: TRBD1; abundance: -; v_gene: TRBV28; CDR3aa: CASKDRQGGVQPQHF; CDR3nt: TGTGCCAGCAAGGATAGGCAGGGGGGGGTTCAGCCCCAGCATTTT
j_gene: TRBJ2-7; d_gene: -; abundance: -; v_gene: TRBV7-2; CDR3aa: CASSVDGTFGEQYF; CDR3nt: TGTGCCAGCAGCGTCGACGGGACTTTCGGCGAGCAGTACTTC
j_gene: TRBJ2-5; d_gene: -; abundance: -; v_gene: TRBV5-1; CDR3aa: CASTPLGGEETQYF; CDR3nt: TGCGCCAGCACCCCTTTGGGCGGGGAGGAGACCCAGTACTTC
j_gene: TRBJ2-1; d_gene: TRBD2; abundance: once; v_gene: TRBV11-2; CDR3aa: CASSLRGLANNEQFF; CDR3nt: TGTGCCAGCAGCTTAAGGGGACTAGCCAACAATGAGCAGTTCTTC
j_gene: TRBJ2-2; d_gene: -; abundance: -; v_gene: TRBV4-2; CDR3aa: CASSPHPDSGIYTGELFF; CDR3nt: TGTGCCAGCAGCCCCCACCCGGACAGCGGAATCTACACCGGGGAGCTGTTTTTT
j_gene: TRBJ1-6; d_gene: TRBD1; abundance: once; v_gene: TRBV5-4; CDR3aa: CASSRTGTASPPLHF; CDR3nt: TGTGCCAGCAGCAGGACCGGGACAGCCAGTCCACCCCTCCACTTT
j_gene: TRBJ2-3; d_gene: -; abundance: -; v_gene: TRBV5-1; CDR3aa: CASSLRAATSTDTQYF; CDR3nt: TGCGCCAGCAGCTTGAGGGCGGCAACTAGCACAGATACGCAGTATTTT
j_gene: TRBJ1-2; d_gene: -; abundance: -; v_gene: TRBV7-2; CDR3aa: CASSPGLRANYGYTF; CDR3nt: TGTGCCAGCAGCCCAGGGCTGAGAGCTAACTATGGCTACACCTTC
j_gene: TRBJ1-2; d_gene: -; abundance: -; v_gene: TRBV28; CDR3aa: CASSLGVNYGYTF; CDR3nt: TGTGCCAGCAGTTTAGGGGTGAACTATGGCTACACCTTC
j_gene: TRBJ2-7; d_gene: -; abundance: -; v_gene: TRBV5-6; CDR3aa: CASSFVQRPYEQYF; CDR3nt: TGTGCCAGCAGCTTCGTTCAAAGACCCTACGAGCAGTACTTC
j_gene: TRBJ2-2; d_gene: TRBD2; abundance: -; v_gene: TRBV5-1; CDR3aa: CASSLLAGDTGELFF; CDR3nt: TGCGCCAGCAGCCTTTTAGCGGGGGACACCGGGGAGCTGTTTTTT
j_gene: TRBJ2-1; d_gene: TRBD2; abundance: -; v_gene: TRBV4-3; CDR3aa: CASSQVFLAGGYNEQFF; CDR3nt: TGCGCCAGCAGCCAAGTATTCCTAGCGGGAGGGTACAATGAGCAGTTCTTC
j_gene: TRBJ2-7; d_gene: TRBD1; abundance: -; v_gene: TRBV15; CDR3aa: CATSRGQGANEQYF; CDR3nt: TGTGCCACCAGCAGGGGACAGGGGGCAAACGAGCAGTACTTC
j_gene: TRBJ1-3; d_gene: -; abundance: -; v_gene: TRBV4-2; CDR3aa: CASSRHPGGALSGNTIYF; CDR3nt: TGTGCCAGCAGCCGCCACCCGGGGGGGGCCCTCTCTGGAAACACCATATATTTT
j_gene: TRBJ2-5; d_gene: -; abundance: -; v_gene: TRBV6-5; CDR3aa: CASGSGETQYF; CDR3nt: TGTGCCAGCGGGTCCGGGGAGACCCAGTACTTC
j_gene: TRBJ2-1; d_gene: -; abundance: -; v_gene: TRBV29-1; CDR3aa: CSTGTSNSGEQFF; CDR3nt: TGCAGCACCGGGACGAGTAACAGTGGTGAGCAGTTCTTC
j_gene: TRBJ2-7; d_gene: TRBD2; abundance: -; v_gene: TRBV7-3; CDR3aa: CASSSLGLAGDEQYF; CDR3nt: TGTGCCAGCAGCTCCCTTGGACTAGCGGGAGACGAGCAGTACTTC
j_gene: TRBJ2-3; d_gene: TRBD2; abundance: -; v_gene: TRBV30; CDR3aa: CAWTFGLAGSPDTQYF; CDR3nt: TGTGCCTGGACCTTCGGACTAGCGGGCTCCCCAGATACGCAGTATTTT
j_gene: TRBJ1-2; d_gene: TRBD1; abundance: -; v_gene: TRBV6-5; CDR3aa: CASSSPDRAGGYTF; CDR3nt: TGTGCCAGCAGTTCACCGGACAGGGCCGGTGGCTACACCTTC
j_gene: TRBJ2-7; d_gene: -; abundance: -; v_gene: TRBV6-1; CDR3aa: CASRLDGDFDEQYF; CDR3nt: TGTGCCAGCAGATTAGACGGAGACTTCGACGAGCAGTACTTC
j_gene: TRBJ1-1; d_gene: -; abundance: -; v_gene: TRBV28; CDR3aa: CASSRTVKNTEAFF; CDR3nt: TGTGCCAGCAGCCGTACCGTCAAGAACACTGAAGCTTTCTTT
j_gene: TRBJ1-5; d_gene: -; abundance: -; v_gene: TRBV29-1; CDR3aa: CSVAGDSNQPQHF; CDR3nt: TGCAGCGTTGCAGGGGATAGCAATCAGCCCCAGCATTTT
j_gene: TRBJ2-6; d_gene: -; abundance: -; v_gene: TRBV2; CDR3aa: CASSDGQPGANVLTF; CDR3nt: TGTGCCAGCAGTGACGGTCAACCTGGGGCCAACGTCCTGACTTTC
j_gene: TRBJ1-6; d_gene: -; abundance: -; v_gene: TRBV6-1; CDR3aa: CASSEGSGPLHF; CDR3nt: TGTGCCAGCAGTGAGGGGTCGGGACCCCTCCACTTT
j_gene: TRBJ1-1; d_gene: -; abundance: -; v_gene: TRBV6-6; CDR3aa: CASSYLGQNTEAFF; CDR3nt: TGTGCCAGCAGTTACTTGGGCCAGAACACTGAAGCTTTCTTT
j_gene: TRBJ1-1; d_gene: TRBD1; abundance: -; v_gene: TRBV7-2; CDR3aa: CASSESRGHNTEAFF; CDR3nt: TGTGCCAGCAGCGAGAGCAGGGGGCACAACACTGAAGCTTTCTTT
j_gene: TRBJ2-1; d_gene: TRBD2; abundance: -; v_gene: TRBV2; CDR3aa: CASSPHTSAAYNEQFF; CDR3nt: TGTGCCAGCAGTCCCCACACTAGCGCGGCCTACAATGAGCAGTTCTTC
j_gene: TRBJ2-3; d_gene: -; abundance: -; v_gene: TRBV5-4; CDR3aa: CASSTTANTQYF; CDR3nt: TGTGCCAGCAGTACGACCGCAAATACGCAGTATTTT
j_gene: TRBJ2-1; d_gene: TRBD1; abundance: -; v_gene: TRBV4-3; CDR3aa: CASSRHRTGSEQFF; CDR3nt: TGCGCCAGCAGCCGCCACCGGACAGGGAGTGAGCAGTTCTTC
j_gene: TRBJ1-4; d_gene: -; abundance: -; v_gene: TRBV25-1; CDR3aa: CASSEFGNEKLFF; CDR3nt: TGTGCCAGCAGTGAATTTGGTAATGAAAAACTGTTTTTT
j_gene: TRBJ1-1; d_gene: -; abundance: -; v_gene: TRBV5-4; CDR3aa: CASRFLEGNTEAFF; CDR3nt: TGTGCCAGCAGGTTTTTAGAAGGGAACACTGAAGCTTTCTTT
j_gene: TRBJ2-5; d_gene: -; abundance: -; v_gene: TRBV5-1; CDR3aa: CASSFRDWTLETQYF; CDR3nt: TGCGCCAGCAGCTTCCGGGACTGGACCTTAGAGACCCAGTACTTC